What follows are 6 T cell receptor beta chains derived from one specimen sequenced in a study of blood T cell repertoires in COVID-19. Method: immunoSEQ multiplex PCR; TCRdb's copy keeps in-frame clones and lacks some. The sample gives hundreds of thousands of clones, around four fifths of which show up once; about 2% is in the top ten. Material for sequencing was peripheral blood. The source is an elderly woman with acute or convalescent COVID-19.

The CDR3 is CASSFTGVAKNIQYF. CDR3 nucleotide sequence: TGTGCCAGCAGCTTTACAGGGGTAGCCAAAAACATTCAGTACTTC. The chain uses TRBV7-9 and TRBJ2-4; 7 bases are shared with TRBD1. The germline V gene has CDR1 SEHNR and CDR2 FQNEAQ (reference sequence). Trimming at V came to 3 bases and at J to 0 bases, leaving 2 bases not matched to a gene. There are 15 residues in the CDR3.

The CDR3 reads CASSLDRVNGYTF. For the CDR3, the DNA is TGTGCCAGCAGCCTCGACAGGGTAAATGGCTACACCTTC. The J gene is TRBJ1-2, the V gene TRBV9, with 7 bases lining up with TRBD1. V was pared by 4 bases and J by 6 bases, with 6 bases of the junction left unmatched. Germline V gives CDR1 SGDLS, CDR2 YYNGEE. The CDR3 covers 13 residues.

The V gene is TRBV9, the J gene TRBJ2-3; D is possibly TRBD1 (6 bases). The CDR3 is 16 amino acids. Trimming shortened V by 0 bases and J by 3 bases, and 14 bases separated the two germline ends. Germline-derived CDR1 and CDR2 are SGDLS and YYNGEE. The CDR3, as DNA: TGTGCCAGCAGCGTAGTTCAGGGGAGCGGAACAGATACGCAGTATTTT. Translated, it gives CASSVVQGSGTDTQYF.

The chain couples TRBV30 to TRBJ1-6; D uncertain. Between the trimmed V and J ends, which lost 0 bases and 10 bases, there was a span of 7 bases. Germline CDR1 and CDR2: GTSNPN and SVGIG (reference sequence). CDR3 length equals 12 residues. The CDR3 region is CAWSVTTSPLHF. The CDR3 coding sequence is TGTGCCTGGAGTGTGACAACCTCACCCCTCCACTTT.

This chain connects TRBV15 to TRBJ2-1; 12 bases map to TRBD2. The CDR3 is made up of 14 amino acids. CDR1 is LNHNV and CDR2 is YYDKDF in the germline V gene (reference sequence). V lost 8 bases, J lost 4 bases, and 3 bases stayed unmatched. The chain's CDR3 is CATRTSGRYNEQFF. The DNA of the CDR3 is TGTGCCACCCGTACTAGCGGGAGGTACAATGAGCAGTTCTTC.

The V and J genes are TRBV7-9 and TRBJ2-1, with 12 bases fitting TRBD2. CDR3 length: 16 residues. The germline CDR1 and CDR2 sequences are SEHNR and FQNEAQ (reference sequence). V shed 5 bases and J 2 bases; nucleotides not matched to a gene: 4. This CDR3 is CASSPRLAGAYNEQFF. The DNA for the CDR3 is TGTGCCAGCAGCCCCAGACTAGCGGGAGCCTACAATGAGCAGTTCTTC. Full variable domain (missing parts from reference TRBV7-9 and TRBJ2-1): DTGVSQNPRHKITKRGQNVTFRCDPISEHNRLYWYRQTLGQGPEFLTYFQNEAQLEKSRLLSDRFSAERPKGSFSTLEIQRTEQGDSAMYLCASSPRLAGAYNEQFFGPGTRLTVL.